At least ten counts were recorded for the clone carrying this TCR beta chain. These data are taken from a study of beta chain features in type 1 diabetes. Expressed TCRB transcripts got sequenced, as all isolated RNA was reverse transcribed. Sequencing used immunoSEQ multiplex PCR; TCRdb keeps in-frame clones, though not all of them. The sample has just under 150,000 clones, about 10% seen once. The germline V gene has CDR1 SGHTA and CDR2 FQGNSA. V was cut by 10 bases and J by 0 bases, with 14 bases left in between. The CDR3 runs 14 residues. Purities over 95% were achieved in all sorted populations. The source of this sequence is a man between 18 and 35 years old in good health. This chain joins TRBV7-2 and TRBJ2-3; tentatively, D is TRBD1 (6 bases). Sequenced input: naive CD4+ T cells from blood. This CDR3 reads CATPGAASTDTQYF. Here the CDR3 DNA reads TGTGCCACCCCAGGGGCGGCAAGCACAGATACGCAGTATTTT.